This TCR beta chain was captured in a study of blood T cell repertoires in COVID-19. At the level of the study: Acute and convalescent COVID-19 samples came from the United States, Italy and Spain.

V was clipped by 4 bases and J by 2 bases; unmatched bases: 4. Germline lookup yields CDR1 LGHDT and CDR2 YNNKEL (reference sequence). The length of the CDR3 is 15 residues. This clone appeared a single time. The participants were between about 18 and 90 years old and came from under 25 US areas. Two consecutive negative NP/OP PCR tests, clearance, or resolved symptoms defined Cohort 3 recovery. Authors' processing steps: Researchers report that nucleated cell counts were estimated from reference gene primer amplification. Assay used: immunoSEQ multiplex PCR; TCRdb lists only in-frame clones, some missing. D and trimming were read from the DNA, whereas the V and J calls and clone size are those reported in that table. The repertoire includes approximately 160,000 clones, around 82% of them detected once, and approximately 5.4% sits in the top ten.

The genes are TRBV3-1 (or the pseudogene TRBV3-2) and TRBJ2-3, with 9 bases that match TRBD2. The receptor was isolated from a man in his forties or fifties who had recovered from COVID-19. Sequenced: PBMCs or T cells enriched from blood (not recorded which). This CDR3 reads CASSLRLAATDTQYF. For the CDR3, the DNA is TGTGCCAGCAGCCTGAGACTAGCGGCCACAGATACGCAGTATTTT.